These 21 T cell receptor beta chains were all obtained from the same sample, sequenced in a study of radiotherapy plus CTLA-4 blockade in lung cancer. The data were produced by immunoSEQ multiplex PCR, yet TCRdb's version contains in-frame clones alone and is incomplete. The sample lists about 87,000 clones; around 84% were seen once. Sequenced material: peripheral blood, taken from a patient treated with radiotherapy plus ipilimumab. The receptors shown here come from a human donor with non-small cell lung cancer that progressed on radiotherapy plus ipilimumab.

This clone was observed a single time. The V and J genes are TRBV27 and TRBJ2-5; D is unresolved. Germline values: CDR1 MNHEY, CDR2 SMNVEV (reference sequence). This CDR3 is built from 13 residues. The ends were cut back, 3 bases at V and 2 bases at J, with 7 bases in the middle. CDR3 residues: CASSFSRQETQYF. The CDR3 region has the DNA TGTGCCAGCAGTTTTTCCAGGCAAGAGACCCAGTACTTC.

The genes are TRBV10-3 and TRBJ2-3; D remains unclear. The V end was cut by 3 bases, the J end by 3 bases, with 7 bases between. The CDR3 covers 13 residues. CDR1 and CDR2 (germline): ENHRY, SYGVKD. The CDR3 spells CAISDPLTDTQYF. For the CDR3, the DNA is TGTGCCATCAGTGATCCGCTTACAGATACGCAGTATTTT.

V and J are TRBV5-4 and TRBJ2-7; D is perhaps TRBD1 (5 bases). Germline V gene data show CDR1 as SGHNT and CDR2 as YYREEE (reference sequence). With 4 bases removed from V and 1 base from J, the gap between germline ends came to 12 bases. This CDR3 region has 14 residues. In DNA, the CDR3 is TGTGCCAGCAGCGAGCAGGGTAGTTCCTACGAGCAGTACTTC. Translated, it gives CASSEQGSSYEQYF.

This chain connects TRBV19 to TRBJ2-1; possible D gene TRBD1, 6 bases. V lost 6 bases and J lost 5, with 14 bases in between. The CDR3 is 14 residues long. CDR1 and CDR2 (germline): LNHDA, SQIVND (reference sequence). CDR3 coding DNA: TGTGCCAGTAGGAACACAGGGCTGGACAATGAGCAGTTCTTC. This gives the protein CASRNTGLDNEQFF.

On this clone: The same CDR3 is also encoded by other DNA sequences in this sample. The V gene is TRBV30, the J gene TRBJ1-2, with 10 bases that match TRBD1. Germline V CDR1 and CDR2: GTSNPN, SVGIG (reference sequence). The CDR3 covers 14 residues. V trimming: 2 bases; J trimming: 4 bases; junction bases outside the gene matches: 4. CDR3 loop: CAWSPGQGSYGYTF. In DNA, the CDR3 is TGTGCCTGGAGTCCGGGACAGGGGAGCTATGGCTACACCTTC.

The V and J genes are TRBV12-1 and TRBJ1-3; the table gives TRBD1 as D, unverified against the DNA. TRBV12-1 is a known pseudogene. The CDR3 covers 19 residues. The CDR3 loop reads CASRGTTGSSSPIVNTIYF. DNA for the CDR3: TGTGCCAGCAGGGGAACGACAGGAAGCTCTTCCCCCATTGTCAACACCATATATTTT.

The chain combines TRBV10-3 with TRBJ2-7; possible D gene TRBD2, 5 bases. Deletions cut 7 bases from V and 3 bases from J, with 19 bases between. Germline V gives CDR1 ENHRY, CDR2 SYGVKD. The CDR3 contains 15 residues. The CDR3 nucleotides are TGTGCCATCACCGCGGGCCTAAAATTCTTCTACGAGCAGTACTTC. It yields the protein CAITAGLKFFYEQYF.

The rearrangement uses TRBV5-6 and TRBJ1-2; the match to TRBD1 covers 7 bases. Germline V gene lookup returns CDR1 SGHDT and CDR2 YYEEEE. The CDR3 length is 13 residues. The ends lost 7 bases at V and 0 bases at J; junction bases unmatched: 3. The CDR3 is CASSGQPNYGYTF. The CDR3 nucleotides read TGTGCCAGCTCGGGACAGCCTAACTATGGCTACACCTTC.

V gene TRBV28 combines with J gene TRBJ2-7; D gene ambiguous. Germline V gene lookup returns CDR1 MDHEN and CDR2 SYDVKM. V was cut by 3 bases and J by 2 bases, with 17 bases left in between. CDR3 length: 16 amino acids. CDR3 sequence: CASSFPRLSPTYEQYF. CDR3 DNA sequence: TGTGCCAGCAGTTTCCCCAGGCTCTCCCCAACCTACGAGCAGTACTTC.

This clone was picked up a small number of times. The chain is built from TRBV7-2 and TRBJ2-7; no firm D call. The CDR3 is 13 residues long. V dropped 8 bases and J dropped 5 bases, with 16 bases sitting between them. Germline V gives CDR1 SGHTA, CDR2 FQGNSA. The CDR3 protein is CASGLYLTNEQYF. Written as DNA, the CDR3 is TGTGCCAGCGGCCTCTATTTGACAAACGAGCAGTACTTC. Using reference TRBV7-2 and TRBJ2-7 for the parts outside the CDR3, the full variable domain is GAGVSQSPSNKVTEKGKDVELRCDPISGHTALYWYRQSLGQGLEFLIYFQGNSAPDKSGLPSDRFSAERTGGSVSTLTIQRTQQEDSAVYLCASGLYLTNEQYFGPGTRLTVT.

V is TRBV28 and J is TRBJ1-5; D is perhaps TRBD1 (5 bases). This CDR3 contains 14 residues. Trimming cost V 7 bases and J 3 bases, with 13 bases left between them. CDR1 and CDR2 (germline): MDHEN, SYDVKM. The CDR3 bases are TGTGCCAGCACCCTTACAGGTCTCAATCAGCCCCAGCATTTT. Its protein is CASTLTGLNQPQHF.

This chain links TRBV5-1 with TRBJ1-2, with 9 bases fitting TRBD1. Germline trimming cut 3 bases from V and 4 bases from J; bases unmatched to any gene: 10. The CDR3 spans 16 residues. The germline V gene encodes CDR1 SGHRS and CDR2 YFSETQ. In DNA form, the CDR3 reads TGCGCCAGCAGCTCGCAATCGGGACAGGGCGCCTATGGCTACACCTTC. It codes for CASSSQSGQGAYGYTF.

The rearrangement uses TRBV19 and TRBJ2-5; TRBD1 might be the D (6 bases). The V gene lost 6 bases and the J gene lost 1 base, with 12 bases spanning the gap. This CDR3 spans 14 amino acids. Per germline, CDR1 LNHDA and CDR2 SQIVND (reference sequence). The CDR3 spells CASSLGTTQETQYF. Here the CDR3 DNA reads TGTGCCAGTAGCCTCGGGACAACCCAAGAGACCCAGTACTTC.

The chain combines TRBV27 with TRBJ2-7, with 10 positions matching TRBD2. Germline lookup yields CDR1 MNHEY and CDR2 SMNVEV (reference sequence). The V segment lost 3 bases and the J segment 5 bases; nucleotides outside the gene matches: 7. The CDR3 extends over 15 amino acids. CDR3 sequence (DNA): TGTGCCAGCAGTTTGTCTCGGACTAGCGGAGACGAGCAGTACTTC. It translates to CASSLSRTSGDEQYF.

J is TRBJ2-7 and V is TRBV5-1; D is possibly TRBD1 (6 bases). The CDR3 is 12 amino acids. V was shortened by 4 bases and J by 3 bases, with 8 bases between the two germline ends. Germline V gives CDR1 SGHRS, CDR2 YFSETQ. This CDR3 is CASSRDIYEQYF. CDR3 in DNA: TGCGCCAGCAGCCGGGACATCTACGAGCAGTACTTC.

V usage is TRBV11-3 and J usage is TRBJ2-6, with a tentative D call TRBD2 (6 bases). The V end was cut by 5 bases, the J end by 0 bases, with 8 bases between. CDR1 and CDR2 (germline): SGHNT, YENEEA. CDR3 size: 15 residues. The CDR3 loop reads CASSAGISGANVLTF. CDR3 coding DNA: TGTGCCAGCAGCGCGGGGATCTCTGGGGCCAACGTCCTGACTTTC. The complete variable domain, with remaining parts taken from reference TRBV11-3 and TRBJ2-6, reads EAGVVQSPRYKIIEKKQPVAFWCNPISGHNTLYWYLQNLGQGPELLIRYENEEAVDDSQLPKDRFSAERLKGVDSTLKIQPAELGDSAVYLCASSAGISGANVLTFGAGSRLTVL.

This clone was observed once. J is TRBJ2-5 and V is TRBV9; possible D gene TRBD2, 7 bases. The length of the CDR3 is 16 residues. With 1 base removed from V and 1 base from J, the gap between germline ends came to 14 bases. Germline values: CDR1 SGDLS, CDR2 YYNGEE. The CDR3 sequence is CASSVFGGAVQETQYF. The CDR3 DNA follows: TGTGCCAGCAGCGTATTTGGGGGGGCGGTCCAAGAGACCCAGTACTTC. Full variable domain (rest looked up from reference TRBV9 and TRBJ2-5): DSGVTQTPKHLITATGQRVTLRCSPRSGDLSVYWYQQSLDQGLQFLIQYYNGEERAKGNILERFSAQQFPDLHSELNLSSLELGDSALYFCASSVFGGAVQETQYFGPGTRLLVL.

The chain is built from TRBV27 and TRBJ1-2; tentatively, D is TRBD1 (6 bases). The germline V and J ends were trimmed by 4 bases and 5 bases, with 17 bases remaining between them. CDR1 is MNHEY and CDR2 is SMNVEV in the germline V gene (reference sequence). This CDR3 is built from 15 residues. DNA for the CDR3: TGTGCCAGCAGTTCGCGTTCGGGGGGCGGGTATGGCTACACCTTC. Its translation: CASSSRSGGGYGYTF.

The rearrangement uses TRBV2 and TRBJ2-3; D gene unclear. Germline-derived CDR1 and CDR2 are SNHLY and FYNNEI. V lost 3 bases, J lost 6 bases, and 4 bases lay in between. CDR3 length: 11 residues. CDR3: CASSEQDTQYF. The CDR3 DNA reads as TGTGCCAGCAGTGAGCAGGATACGCAGTATTTT.

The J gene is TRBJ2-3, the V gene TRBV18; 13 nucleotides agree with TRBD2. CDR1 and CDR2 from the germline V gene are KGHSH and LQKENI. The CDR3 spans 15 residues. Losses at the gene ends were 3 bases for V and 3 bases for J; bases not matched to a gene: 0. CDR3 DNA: TGTGCCAGCTCACCGACTAGCGGGGGGACAGATACGCAGTATTTT. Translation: CASSPTSGGTDTQYF. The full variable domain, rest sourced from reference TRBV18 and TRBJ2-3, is NAGVMQNPRHLVRRRGQEARLRCSPMKGHSHVYWYRQLPEEGLKFMVYLQKENIIDESGMPKERFSAEFPKEGPSILRIQQVVRGDSAAYFCASSPTSGGTDTQYFGPGTRLTVL.

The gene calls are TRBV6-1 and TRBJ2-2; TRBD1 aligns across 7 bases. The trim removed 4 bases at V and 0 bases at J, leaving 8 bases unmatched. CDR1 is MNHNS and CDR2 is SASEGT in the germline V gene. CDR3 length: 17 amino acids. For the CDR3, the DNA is TGTGCCAGCAGTGGCCCGGGACAGCAGTCGAACACCGGGGAGCTGTTTTTT. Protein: CASSGPGQQSNTGELFF.